This TCR beta chain was found in a study of T cells in Graves' hyperthyroidism and ophthalmopathy. RNA transcripts yielded amplified TCR beta CDR3 regions. A first-round RT-PCR of the TCR CDR3 used the HTBI primer set. In TCRdb, the multiplex PCR reads were re-called with MiXCR into one record per CDR3 protein. Among around 100,000 distinct CDR3 sequences listed, approximately 48% were seen once. Study conclusions and caveats: Blood also contained most expanded thyroid clonotypes above 0.001. In validation, the model predicted ophthalmopathy. These predictions came a median roughly 6 months before onset.

The germline V gene has CDR1 LGHNA and CDR2 YNFKEQ. CDR3 length: 16 residues. V lost 4 bases, J lost 1 base, and 16 bases lay in between. Used for diagnoses were clinical symptoms, serum thyroxine and TRAb, thyroid ultrasound and orbital computed tomography. An approximately 9.8 ml volume of fresh peripheral blood provided the PBMCs. This clonotype was seen repeatedly, ten times or more. Its antigen is unknown. The chain uses TRBV4-2 and TRBJ1-1; tentatively, D is TRBD1 (5 bases). The specimen sequenced was blood. The TCR was taken from a man aged 35-49 years with Graves' hyperthyroidism. The CDR3, as DNA: TGTGCCAGCAGCCCCCGACAGCAACTTCAGAACACTGAAGCTTTCTTT. Protein: CASSPRQQLQNTEAFF.